The rows below give T cell receptor beta chains drawn from one sample of a study of T cell responses to AZD1222 COVID-19 vaccine. The repertoire was sequenced with immunoSEQ multiplex PCR; TCRdb's copy has only in-frame clones and lacks some. The data show about 140,000 clones, about 90% seen once. The sequencing here drew on peripheral blood, taken 28 days after the second dose of the MenACWY control vaccine. The receptors shown here come from an adult who received the MenACWY meningococcal vaccine as a control. Both conserved end residues are part of each CDR3. D genes are given only for firm matches.

cdr3_length j_call d_call v_call cdr3_aa
14 TRBJ2-1 TRBD2 TRBV11-2 CASKVAGVYNEQFF
14 TRBJ2-5 NA TRBV5-1 CASSLAGSQETQYF
12 TRBJ1-1 NA TRBV28 CASSFHGVWAFF
15 TRBJ1-2 NA TRBV19 CASSIVEDGNYGYTF
14 TRBJ2-1 NA TRBV3-1/TRBV3-2 CASSSRGLYNEQFF
12 TRBJ1-6 NA TRBV28 CASSQSPSGLHF
12 TRBJ1-5 NA TRBV6-6 CASHHQDQPQHF
14 TRBJ2-7 NA TRBV29-1 CSVRGTAIAYEQYF
12 TRBJ2-1 NA TRBV5-1 CASSFRTEEQFF
13 TRBJ2-2 NA TRBV7-6 CASSLENTGELFF
16 TRBJ2-2 TRBD2 TRBV3-1/TRBV3-2 CASSQGPGGNTGELFF
17 TRBJ2-1 NA TRBV19 CASSSLFGASEGNEQFF
20 TRBJ1-5 NA TRBV9 CASRPRGRDRGWYSNQPQHF
12 TRBJ1-1 NA TRBV19 CASSQGYTEAFF
14 TRBJ1-1 NA TRBV6-2/TRBV6-3 CASTPTDGNTEAFF
17 TRBJ1-5 TRBD1 TRBV24-1 CATSGPGTGVGGRPQHF
11 TRBJ2-3 NA TRBV12-3/TRBV12-4 CASRKESTQYF
15 TRBJ2-1 TRBD1 TRBV24-1 CATSDPGGTNNEQFF
14 TRBJ1-2 NA TRBV9 CASSVDLASYGYTF
17 TRBJ2-3 TRBD2 TRBV7-6 CASSLVGLTSSTDTQYF
17 TRBJ2-2 NA TRBV30 CAWSGWGQSVDTGELFF
15 TRBJ2-7 TRBD1 TRBV6-5 CASSLGTGGLYEQYF
13 TRBJ2-1 NA TRBV11-2 CASSHIRGYEQFF
13 TRBJ1-1 NA TRBV7-9 CASSFQSDTEAFF
14 TRBJ2-2 NA TRBV6-5 CASSSTGNTGELFF
13 TRBJ2-3 NA TRBV9 CASSVRGTDTQYF
13 TRBJ2-1 NA TRBV13 CASSMGLNNEQFF
13 TRBJ2-1 NA TRBV30 CAWSVLIHNEQFF